Presented here are 31 T cell receptor beta chains from one specimen sequenced in a study of cytomegalovirus exposure and HLA in healthy donors. The PCR was carried out with 60 Vbeta primers and 13 Jbeta primers. Using immunoSEQ multiplex PCR, the repertoire was profiled, and TCRdb retains in-frame clones only, with some absent. Altogether about 150,000 clones are present, 68% being singletons, with the ten largest covering about 4.5%. What was sequenced was PBMCs. The receptors come from a man between 60 and 75 years old in good health and CMV-seronegative.

This sequence joins TRBV9 and TRBJ2-2; TRBD2 agrees at 8 bases. Germline-derived CDR1 and CDR2 are SGDLS and YYNGEE. There are 15 residues in the CDR3. The V segment lost 3 bases and the J segment 6 bases; nucleotides outside the gene matches: 7. CDR3 coding DNA: TGTGCCAGCAGCGGTAGCGGGAAGGGCGCCGGGGAGCTGTTTTTT. Its protein product is CASSGSGKGAGELFF.

The chain is built from TRBV5-4 and TRBJ2-7; 12 nucleotides line up with TRBD2. CDR3 length: 15 residues. Germline trimming cut 4 bases from V and 4 bases from J; bases unmatched to any gene: 6. Germline V gene data show CDR1 as SGHNT and CDR2 as YYREEE (reference sequence). This CDR3 is CASSTPTSGRYEQYF. CDR3 nucleotides: TGTGCCAGCAGCACCCCGACTAGCGGGAGATACGAGCAGTACTTC.

For the CDR3, the DNA is TGTGCCAGCAGCGTAGGGGCAGGGTCTGGAAACACCATATATTTT. It is translated as CASSVGAGSGNTIYF. The V and J genes are TRBV9 and TRBJ1-3; a possible D gene is TRBD1 (5 bases). The CDR3 is 15 residues long. Germline V lookup: CDR1 SGDLS, CDR2 YYNGEE. V lost 0 bases and J 1 base, leaving 8 bases between the germline ends.

The chain employs TRBV6-1 and TRBJ1-5; D is perhaps TRBD1 (6 bases). Germline CDR1 is MNHNS and CDR2 is SASEGT. V was trimmed by 4 bases and J by 2 bases, leaving 12 bases between them. This CDR3 comprises 15 residues. The CDR3 spells CASSVGGGGNQPQHF. The CDR3 DNA follows: TGTGCCAGCAGTGTCGGCGGGGGCGGCAATCAGCCCCAGCATTTT.

The chain employs TRBV27 and TRBJ2-7; tentative D call: TRBD1 (7 bases). Germline lookup yields CDR1 MNHEY and CDR2 SMNVEV (reference sequence). This CDR3 has 15 amino acids. The V end lost 4 bases, the J end lost 6 bases, and 19 bases lay between the germline ends. The chain's CDR3 is CASSSPRGATAEQYF. For the CDR3, the DNA is TGTGCCAGCAGTTCACCCAGGGGGGCGACGGCCGAGCAGTACTTC.

V usage is TRBV5-1 and J usage is TRBJ1-3; TRBD1 matches at 9 bases. CDR3 length: 18 residues. J lost 1 base, V lost 0 bases, and 8 bases had no gene match. Germline V gene lookup returns CDR1 SGHRS and CDR2 YFSETQ. The CDR3 loop reads CASSLEGQGGESGNTIYF. CDR3 coding DNA: TGCGCCAGCAGCTTGGAGGGACAGGGAGGGGAGTCTGGAAACACCATATATTTT.

The V call is TRBV5-1, the J call TRBJ2-5; no reliable D call. The ends were cut back, 1 base at V and 5 bases at J, with 9 bases in the middle. Germline V gene lookup returns CDR1 SGHRS and CDR2 YFSETQ. CDR3 length: 13 residues. This CDR3 is CASSLIVEETQYF. CDR3 coding DNA: TGCGCCAGCAGCTTGATTGTTGAGGAGACCCAGTACTTC.

J is TRBJ1-1 and V is TRBV5-1, with 9 bases aligning to TRBD1. The CDR3 is 15 residues long. Germline V gene sequence: CDR1 SGHRS, CDR2 YFSETQ. The V gene end was trimmed by 4 bases and the J gene end by 6 bases; junction bases not matched to a gene: 10. The CDR3 DNA reads as TGCGCCAGCAGCCTGGGACAGGGAGAAGGCGCTGAAGCTTTCTTT. Translating it yields CASSLGQGEGAEAFF.

The V and J genes are TRBV7-6 and TRBJ1-5; no reliable D call. V was shortened by 1 base and J by 9 bases, with 10 bases between the two germline ends. The CDR3 sequence is 13 residues long. Germline CDR1 reads SGHVS; CDR2 reads FNYEAQ. CDR3 amino acids: CASSLGGDAPQHF. CDR3 sequence (DNA): TGTGCCAGCAGCTTAGGAGGTGATGCGCCCCAGCATTTT.

J is TRBJ2-1 and V is TRBV30; TRBD2 agrees at 13 bases. CDR3 length equals 15 residues. Trimming removed 1 base from V and 7 bases from J; junction bases left unmatched: 4. Germline CDR1 and CDR2: GTSNPN and SVGIG (reference sequence). The DNA of the CDR3 is TGTGCCTGGAGTGGGACTAGCGGGAGAATAAATGAGCAGTTCTTC. Translation: CAWSGTSGRINEQFF.

The V and J genes are TRBV6-5 and TRBJ1-1, with 10 bases matching TRBD1. CDR1 and CDR2 from the germline V gene are MNHEY and SVGAGI. The CDR3 has 16 amino acids. V was pared by 2 bases and J by 1 base, with 4 bases of the junction left unmatched. The CDR3 protein is CASSYRDRGPNTEAFF. CDR3 coding DNA: TGTGCCAGCAGTTACCGGGACAGGGGCCCGAACACTGAAGCTTTCTTT.

This clone has only one observation. CDR3 bases: TGCGCCAGCAGCTTGGAGGCGGGGGAGCAGTACTTC. Translating gives CASSLEAGEQYF. The chain is built from TRBV5-1 and TRBJ2-7, with a possible D match to TRBD2 (6 bases). The CDR3 is 12 amino acids. V lost 0 bases and J 7 bases, leaving 8 bases between the germline ends. CDR1 and CDR2 from the germline V gene are SGHRS and YFSETQ.

The genes are TRBV27 and TRBJ1-2; the match to TRBD1 covers 9 bases. The CDR3 sequence is 16 residues long. Germline V lookup: CDR1 MNHEY, CDR2 SMNVEV (reference sequence). Losses at the gene ends were 3 bases for V and 7 bases for J; bases not matched to a gene: 12. The CDR3 protein is CASSFQSGTGTTGYTF. The CDR3 DNA reads as TGTGCCAGCAGTTTCCAATCCGGGACAGGGACTACTGGCTACACCTTC.

The chain employs TRBV27 and TRBJ2-3; TRBD2 matches at 9 bases. Trimming took 1 base from V and 3 from J; bases not matched to a gene: 5. CDR3 length equals 16 residues. Germline loops: CDR1 MNHEY, CDR2 SMNVEV (reference sequence). The CDR3 here is CASSLWSSGMTDTQYF. In nucleotides, the CDR3 is TGTGCCAGCAGTTTATGGTCTAGCGGGATGACAGATACGCAGTATTTT.

This clone was recorded a few times. The chain uses TRBV14 and TRBJ2-7; 9 nucleotides agree with TRBD1. The CDR3 is 15 residues long. V shed 0 bases and J 11 bases; nucleotides not matched to a gene: 11. From germline, CDR1 is SGHDN and CDR2 FVKESK. In nucleotides, the CDR3 is TGTGCCAGCAGCCAAGAATCCGGACAGGGGACGAAGGAGTACTTC. Amino acids: CASSQESGQGTKEYF.

The chain employs TRBV7-9 and TRBJ2-3, with TRBD2 matching 9 bases. J was trimmed by 2 bases and V by 4 bases; bases with no gene match: 4. This CDR3 spans 15 amino acids. Per germline, CDR1 SEHNR and CDR2 FQNEAQ (reference sequence). DNA of the CDR3: TGTGCCAGCAGCTCGACTAGCGGATTCACAGATACGCAGTATTTT. Protein product: CASSSTSGFTDTQYF. The full variable domain, completed using reference TRBV7-9 and TRBJ2-3, is DTGVSQNPRHKITKRGQNVTFRCDPISEHNRLYWYRQTLGQGPEFLTYFQNEAQLEKSRLLSDRFSAERPKGSFSTLEIQRTEQGDSAMYLCASSSTSGFTDTQYFGPGTRLTVL.

The chain has TRBV28 and TRBJ2-5; no reliable D call. The J call may be faulty, since TRBJ2-7 better matches the DNA end. This CDR3 has 13 residues. CDR1 and CDR2 (germline): MDHEN, SYDVKM. The CDR3 bases are TGTGCCAGCAGGACACCATCTCCCTACGAGCAGTACTTC. Amino acid sequence: CASRTPSPYEQYF.

This clone has a handful of counts. The CDR3 region has the DNA TGTGCCAGCAGTACTACCCAGGGGCTTGAAAAACTGTTTTTT. The encoded protein is CASSTTQGLEKLFF. The chain employs TRBV6-5 and TRBJ1-4; tentatively, D is TRBD1 (6 bases). Germline-derived CDR1 and CDR2 are MNHEY and SVGAGI. This CDR3 spans 14 amino acids. The germline V and J ends were trimmed by 5 bases and 7 bases, with 14 bases remaining between them.

The CDR3, as DNA: TGTGCCAGCAGCTTAGTAGGACAGGGGTCAGGGGATTCACCCCTCCACTTT. Residues: CASSLVGQGSGDSPLHF. V gene TRBV11-2 combines with J gene TRBJ1-6; 9 positions agree with TRBD1. CDR3 length: 17 amino acids. Germline CDR1 is SGHAT and CDR2 is FQNNGV. The ends lost 1 base at V and 8 bases at J; junction bases unmatched: 9.

The sample holds a few counts of this clone. V gene TRBV4-1 combines with J gene TRBJ2-7, with D unresolved. Germline CDR1 reads MGHRA; CDR2 reads YSYEKL. Trimming stripped 1 base from V and 6 bases from J, with 4 bases between. The CDR3 covers 11 residues. CDR3 protein: CASSQASEQYF. The CDR3 coding sequence is TGCGCCAGCAGCCAAGCTTCCGAGCAGTACTTC.

The table lists this clone with a few counts. This chain uses TRBV6-5 with TRBJ2-7; D perhaps matches TRBD1 (5 bases). The V end was cut by 7 bases, the J end by 0 bases, with 13 bases between. The CDR3 length is 14 residues. In germline, CDR1 is MNHEY, CDR2 SVGAGI. Written as DNA, the CDR3 is TGTGCCAGCAAAGACAGTCAACCCTCCTACGAGCAGTACTTC. It encodes CASKDSQPSYEQYF.

This clone occurred once. The CDR3 loop is CASSLGQGNYGYTF. The CDR3 DNA reads TGCGCCAGCAGCTTGGGACAGGGGAACTATGGCTACACCTTC. The rearrangement links TRBV5-1 to TRBJ1-2, with 8 bases lining up with TRBD1. The CDR3 length is 14 residues. The germline V gene has CDR1 SGHRS and CDR2 YFSETQ. The trim removed 0 bases at V and 2 bases at J, leaving 0 bases unmatched.

V gene TRBV5-1 combines with J gene TRBJ2-7; 8 nucleotides agree with TRBD2. V shed 0 bases and J 7 bases; nucleotides not matched to a gene: 6. The CDR3 has 14 residues. The V gene's germline CDR1 is SGHRS and CDR2 YFSETQ. The CDR3 sequence: CASSLVSGSWEQYF. The CDR3 DNA reads TGCGCCAGCAGCTTGGTCAGCGGGAGTTGGGAGCAGTACTTC.

The gene calls are TRBV11-3 and TRBJ2-3, with TRBD2 identical over 9 bases. Germline loops: CDR1 SGHNT, CDR2 YENEEA. CDR3 length equals 13 residues. J lost 9 bases, V lost 5 bases, and 6 bases had no gene match. CDR3 nucleotides: TGTGCCAGCAGCCCGATAGCGGGAGACACGCAGTATTTT. It encodes CASSPIAGDTQYF.

The CDR3 nucleotides read TGTGCCACCAGCAGAGCTAGCCGAGAGACCCAGTACTTC. Translated, it gives CATSRASRETQYF. This chain links TRBV15 with TRBJ2-5; D may be TRBD2 (5 bases). V was shortened by 1 base and J by 4 bases, with 7 bases between the two germline ends. The length of the CDR3 is 13 residues. Germline V gives CDR1 LNHNV, CDR2 YYDKDF (reference sequence).

This clone was observed a few times. The chain links TRBV19 to TRBJ1-4, with TRBD1 identical over 9 bases. The CDR3 has 16 amino acids. Germline V gene sequence: CDR1 LNHDA, CDR2 SQIVND (reference sequence). V gave up 4 bases and J gave up 3 bases; unmatched junction bases: 6. The CDR3 DNA reads as TGTGCCAGTAGTACTCATCGACAGGGGGCTAATGAAAAACTGTTTTTT. Amino acids: CASSTHRQGANEKLFF.

The chain uses TRBV14 and TRBJ2-1; 13 bases map to TRBD2. Germline CDR1 SGHDN, CDR2 FVKESK. Germline trimming cut 0 bases from V and 5 bases from J; bases unmatched to any gene: 1. This CDR3 spans 16 amino acids. The DNA of the CDR3 is TGTGCCAGCAGCCAAGAAGGACTAGCGGGAGACAATGAGCAGTTCTTC. Translated, it gives CASSQEGLAGDNEQFF.

About this clone: A read error may produce the germline difference seen at one junction end. CDR3: CSSSTLQGLALNSPLHF. The CDR3 DNA reads TGTTCCAGCAGCACACTACAGGGGCTTGCGCTTAATTCACCCCTCCACTTT. The chain combines TRBV7-9 with TRBJ1-6, with 7 nucleotides matching TRBD1. This CDR3 is built from 17 residues. CDR1 is SEHNR and CDR2 is FQNEAQ in the germline V gene (reference sequence).

This sequence joins TRBV6-5 and TRBJ2-1; 8 bases fit TRBD1. V trimming: 4 bases; J trimming: 9 bases; junction bases outside the gene matches: 11. Germline CDR1 MNHEY, CDR2 SVGAGI. This CDR3 spans 15 amino acids. CDR3 loop: CASSSPQGARSEQFF. CDR3 DNA sequence: TGTGCCAGCAGTTCCCCCCAGGGGGCGAGGAGTGAGCAGTTCTTC.

V and J are TRBV6-4 and TRBJ2-1; D is undetermined. The V end was cut by 4 bases, the J end by 12 bases, with 13 bases between. CDR3 length: 12 residues. The germline gives CDR1 MRHNA, CDR2 SNTAGT. The CDR3 sequence is CASSGRLGPQFF. CDR3 DNA: TGTGCCAGCAGTGGTAGACTCGGTCCGCAGTTCTTC.

The genes are TRBV18 and TRBJ1-4, with D unresolved. V was trimmed by 2 bases and J by 0 bases, leaving 7 bases between them. CDR1 is KGHSH and CDR2 is LQKENI in the germline V gene. The CDR3 runs to 15 residues. CDR3 nucleotides: TGTGCCAGCTCACCAATGTCAGCAACTAATGAAAAACTGTTTTTT. Encoded protein: CASSPMSATNEKLFF.